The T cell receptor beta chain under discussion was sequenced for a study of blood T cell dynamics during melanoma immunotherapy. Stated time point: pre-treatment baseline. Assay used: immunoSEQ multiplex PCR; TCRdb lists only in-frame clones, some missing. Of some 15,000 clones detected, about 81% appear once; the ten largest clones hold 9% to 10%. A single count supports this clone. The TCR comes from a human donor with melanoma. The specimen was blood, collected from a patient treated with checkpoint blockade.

CDR3 nucleotide sequence: TGTGCCAGCAGTTACTCGTCGCTGTCGGGGGATGAAAAACTGTTTTTT. Amino acid sequence: CASSYSSLSGDEKLFF. The V and J genes are TRBV6-5 and TRBJ1-4; TRBD1 is a possible D gene (5 bases). The CDR3 length is 16 residues. Germline-derived CDR1 and CDR2 are MNHEY and SVGAGI. The germline V and J ends were trimmed by 0 bases and 6 bases, with 14 bases remaining between them.